These 16 T cell receptor beta chains share one sample of origin, sequenced in a study of vaccination and CD4 T cells after COVID-19. Cultured CD4+ T-cell DNA underwent Oncomine TCR Beta short-read sequencing. TCRdb reprocessed the PCR reads via MiXCR and lists one record per CDR3 protein. The table includes around 20,000 distinct CDR3 sequences, 40% detected once. Treatment indicated: roughly ten-day PBMC culture with coronavirus spike peptide pools or control peptides (ViraFEST assay). Their recognized antigens are unknown. Sequencing used CD4+ T cells from blood, cultured in vitro, obtained after SARS-CoV-2 vaccination. The receptor set was obtained from a human donor who had recovered from COVID-19.

The V call is TRBV6-1, the J call TRBJ2-7; D is perhaps TRBD1 or TRBD2 (8 bases each). Germline V gives CDR1 MNHNS, CDR2 SASEGT. This CDR3 has 17 amino acids. V was shortened by 6 bases and J by 6 bases, with 27 bases between the two germline ends. CDR3 nucleotide sequence: TGTGCCAGCAGCCCGACAGGGGTAGAGCGGGAGATTCTCGAGCAGTACTTC. Its translation is CASSPTGVEREILEQYF.

The genes are TRBV11-2 and TRBJ2-4; TRBD1 or TRBD2 may be the D gene (5 bases each). This CDR3 is 14 amino acids long. V was trimmed by 3 bases and J by 6 bases, leaving 12 bases between them. The V gene's germline CDR1 is SGHAT and CDR2 FQNNGV. Here the CDR3 DNA reads TGTGCCAGCAGCTTGCCCGGGGCGGGAAACATTCAGTACTTC. The encoded protein is CASSLPGAGNIQYF.

In this sample, this clonotype turned up once. The genes are TRBV7-9 and TRBJ1-4; 7 bases align to TRBD1. Per germline, CDR1 SEHNR and CDR2 FQNEAQ (reference sequence). The V gene end was trimmed by 2 bases and the J gene end by 1 base; junction bases not matched to a gene: 4. The CDR3 totals 16 residues. In nucleotides, the CDR3 is TGTGCCAGCAGCTTAACAGGGGTTAGAACTAATGAAAAACTGTTTTTT. Encoded protein: CASSLTGVRTNEKLFF.

Within the sample, this clonotype is medium-sized. V usage is TRBV24-1 and J usage is TRBJ2-3; D is uncertain. V lost 10 bases and J lost 6, with 13 bases in between. Per germline, CDR1 KGHDR and CDR2 SFDVKD. CDR3 length: 12 residues. The CDR3 nucleotides are TGTGCCACACAACAACTTGGTGATACGCAGTATTTT. This codes for CATQQLGDTQYF.

The chain carries TRBV6-2 or TRBV6-3 and TRBJ2-7; D gene ambiguous. CDR3 length: 15 residues. V lost 2 bases, J lost 2 bases, and 13 bases lay in between. Germline assignment: CDR1 MNHEY and CDR2 SVGEGT. Here the CDR3 reads CASSYRPFGPYEQYF. Here the CDR3 DNA reads TGTGCCAGCAGTTACCGACCATTTGGGCCCTACGAGCAGTACTTC.

This clonotype came up a few times. V and J are TRBV20-1 and TRBJ2-7; 7 bases match TRBD1. After removal of 6 bases from V and 3 bases from J, the junction contained 11 bases not matched to a gene. Germline lookup yields CDR1 DFQATT and CDR2 SNEGSKA (reference sequence). This CDR3 has 14 residues. The CDR3 DNA reads as TGCAGTGCCCAAAGCCAGACAGGGCTCTACGAGCAGTACTTC. It yields the protein CSAQSQTGLYEQYF.

V usage is TRBV19 and J usage is TRBJ1-2, with a possible D match to TRBD1 (6 bases). From germline, CDR1 is LNHDA and CDR2 SQIVND (reference sequence). The V end was cut by 4 bases, the J end by 6 bases, with 15 bases between. The CDR3 extends over 14 amino acids. The CDR3 DNA sequence: TGTGCCAGTAGTAGCACTGTAGGGGGGGATGGCTACACCTTC. It specifies CASSSTVGGDGYTF.

The V and J genes are TRBV24-1 and TRBJ2-7; the D gene is possibly TRBD1 (5 bases). This CDR3 spans 14 amino acids. CDR1 and CDR2 (germline): KGHDR, SFDVKD. The ends were cut back, 3 bases at V and 7 bases at J, with 15 bases in the middle. Written as DNA, the CDR3 is TGTGCCACCAGTGATCGGACATCGCCCTGGGAGCAGTACTTC. This sequence encodes CATSDRTSPWEQYF.

This clonotype was found a few times. The chain is built from TRBV11-3 and TRBJ2-7; 9 nucleotides align to TRBD1. Germline V lookup: CDR1 SGHNT, CDR2 YENEEA. V was clipped by 5 bases and J by 4 bases; unmatched bases: 6. CDR3 length: 14 amino acids. The CDR3 region has the DNA TGTGCCAGCAGCGTCCAGGGACAGGGTTACGAGCAGTACTTC. This sequence encodes CASSVQGQGYEQYF.

CDR3 in amino acids: CASSLGQLSGANVLTF. The CDR3 DNA sequence: TGTGCCAGCAGCTTAGGACAGCTCTCTGGGGCCAACGTCCTGACTTTC. The chain is built from TRBV7-9 and TRBJ2-6; the D gene is possibly TRBD1 (5 bases). Trimming cost V 1 base and J 0 bases, with 7 bases left between them. Germline V lookup: CDR1 SEHNR, CDR2 FQNEAQ (reference sequence). The CDR3 runs to 16 residues.

CDR3 nucleotide sequence: TGCGCCAGCAGTGAGCGCAGATACAATGAGCAGTTCTTC. Protein product: CASSERRYNEQFF. The rearrangement joins TRBV10-1 to TRBJ2-1; D is unclear. V lost 2 bases and J lost 4, with 6 bases in between. Germline CDR1 is WNHNN and CDR2 is SYGVQD (reference sequence). The CDR3 covers 13 residues.

This chain joins TRBV5-1 and TRBJ2-1, with TRBD2 matching 8 bases. The CDR3 extends over 14 amino acids. V shed 4 bases, J shed 7 bases, and the junction held 7 bases outside the gene matches. Germline V gene data show CDR1 as SGHRS and CDR2 as YFSETQ. This CDR3 reads CASSAGLARNEQFF. The CDR3 DNA reads as TGCGCCAGCAGCGCTGGACTAGCTCGGAATGAGCAGTTCTTC.

The chain uses TRBV7-9 and TRBJ2-3; 7 bases are shared with TRBD2. Trimming at V came to 1 base and at J to 2 bases, leaving 6 bases not matched to a gene. CDR1 SEHNR and CDR2 FQNEAQ come from the germline V gene (reference sequence). CDR3 length: 16 residues. The CDR3 loop reads CASSLGGRGLTDTQYF. The DNA for the CDR3 is TGTGCCAGCAGCTTAGGGGGGAGGGGTCTCACAGATACGCAGTATTTT.

The chain has TRBV21-1 and TRBJ1-5. TRBV21-1 is flagged as a pseudogene. This CDR3 comprises 19 residues. CDR3 bases: TGTGCCAGCACCGACAATCGATTCGGGGTTTTTATCGGCAATCAGCCCCAGCATTTT. Its protein is CASTDNRFGVFIGNQPQHF.

This clonotype turned up a few times. This rearrangement joins TRBV7-2 to TRBJ1-2; 9 bases are a match to TRBD1. Unmatched junction bases numbered 8, after V lost 4 bases and J lost 2 bases. The germline V gene encodes CDR1 SGHTA and CDR2 FQGNSA. The CDR3 length is 16 residues. Here the CDR3 DNA reads TGTGCCAGCAGCTCCACGGGTGGACAGGGGAACTATGGCTACACCTTC. Translation gives CASSSTGGQGNYGYTF.

V and J are TRBV19 and TRBJ2-5, with TRBD2 matching over 10 bases. Germline V gene lookup returns CDR1 LNHDA and CDR2 SQIVND (reference sequence). This CDR3 is built from 17 residues. V lost 5 bases, J lost 2 bases, and 11 bases stayed unmatched. The CDR3 is CASSHGPERGGQETQYF. The CDR3 DNA sequence: TGTGCCAGTAGTCACGGTCCCGAGCGGGGGGGACAAGAGACCCAGTACTTC.